The sequence of this T cell receptor beta chain was determined in a study of blood T cell repertoires in COVID-19. Study in general: T cells, B-cell-depleted T cells, or PBMCs provided the cDNA or gDNA that served as material.

The CDR3 spans 17 residues. V trimming: 4 bases; J trimming: 5 bases; junction bases outside the gene matches: 13. From germline, CDR1 is SGHVS and CDR2 FQNEAQ. Measured with immunoSEQ multiplex PCR; TCRdb has only the in-frame clones, and not every one. The sample has about 180,000 clones, roughly nine tenths seen once. This receptor was identified in a woman in her twenties or thirties with active or convalescent COVID-19. The specimen sequenced was peripheral blood. The rearrangement uses TRBV7-8 and TRBJ2-1; 8 bases fit TRBD1. The CDR3 DNA reads as TGTGCCAGCAGCTCCAGGGGGCTGGGACTCCCTAACAATGAGCAGTTCTTC. Its translation: CASSSRGLGLPNNEQFF.